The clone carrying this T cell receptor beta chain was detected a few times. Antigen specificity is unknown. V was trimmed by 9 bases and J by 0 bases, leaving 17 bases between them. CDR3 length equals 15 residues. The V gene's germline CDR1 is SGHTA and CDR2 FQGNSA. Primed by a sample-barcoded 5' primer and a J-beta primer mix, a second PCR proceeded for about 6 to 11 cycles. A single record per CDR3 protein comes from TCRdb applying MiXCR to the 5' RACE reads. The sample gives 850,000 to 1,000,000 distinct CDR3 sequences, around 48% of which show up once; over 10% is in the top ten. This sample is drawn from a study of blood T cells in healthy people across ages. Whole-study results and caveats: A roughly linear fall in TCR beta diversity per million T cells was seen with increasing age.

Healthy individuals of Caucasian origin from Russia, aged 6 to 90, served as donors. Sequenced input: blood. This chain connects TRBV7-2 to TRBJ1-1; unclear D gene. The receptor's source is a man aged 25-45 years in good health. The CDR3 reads CASRGQELMNTEAFF. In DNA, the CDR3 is TGTGCCAGTCGCGGGCAGGAACTAATGAACACTGAAGCTTTCTTT.